These T cell receptor beta chains were read from a single sample in a study of blood T cells in healthy people across ages. TCRdb analysed the 5' RACE reads with MiXCR anew, one entry per CDR3 protein. This sample has about 800,000 distinct CDR3 sequences, with approximately 25% found just once. Another study also made use of these data, one on T cells of mothers and their children.

Sequenced sample: blood. These receptors came from a boy aged 10-17 years in good health. Both conserved end residues are part of each CDR3. Fields, in order: J gene, clone size, D gene, V gene, CDR3 DNA, CDR3 protein. The D gene is left open where the match is weak. A clone size is listed for some rows: how often the clone was seen (once, few, many), or a class if it is expanded.

j_call: TRBJ2-1; clone_size: many; d_call: TRBD2; v_call: TRBV6-6; cdr3_nt: TGTGCCAGCAGTTACGGGACTAGCGGGTACAATGAGCAGTTCTTC; cdr3_aa: CASSYGTSGYNEQFF
j_call: TRBJ1-1; clone_size: .; d_call: .; v_call: TRBV7-2; cdr3_nt: TGTGCCAGCAGCTTAGGGACACAGCTCGCCACTGAAGCTTTCTTT; cdr3_aa: CASSLGTQLATEAFF
j_call: TRBJ2-2; clone_size: many; d_call: .; v_call: TRBV5-1; cdr3_nt: TGCGCCAGCAGCTTGGCGGGAGCGAACACCGGGGAGCTGTTTTTT; cdr3_aa: CASSLAGANTGELFF
j_call: TRBJ2-3; clone_size: few; d_call: .; v_call: TRBV2; cdr3_nt: TGTGCCAGCAGTGACCCCGGAGATACGGATACGCAGTATTTT; cdr3_aa: CASSDPGDTDTQYF
j_call: TRBJ2-5; clone_size: few; d_call: .; v_call: TRBV28; cdr3_nt: TGTGCCAGCAGTTTTGGGTTCGGGGGCCGATACCAAGAGACCCAGTACTTC; cdr3_aa: CASSFGFGGRYQETQYF
j_call: TRBJ1-4; clone_size: few; d_call: .; v_call: TRBV12-3/TRBV12-4; cdr3_nt: TGTGCCAGCAGGACGATTAATGAAAAACTGTTTTTT; cdr3_aa: CASRTINEKLFF
j_call: TRBJ2-5; clone_size: .; d_call: .; v_call: TRBV7-9; cdr3_nt: TGTGCCAGCAGCCCACACTTGGACCTGACAGAGACCCAGTACTTC; cdr3_aa: CASSPHLDLTETQYF
j_call: TRBJ2-3; clone_size: .; d_call: .; v_call: TRBV20-1; cdr3_nt: TGCAGTGCTAGAGAAGTCAGGGGTAGTACAGATACGCAGTATTTT; cdr3_aa: CSAREVRGSTDTQYF
j_call: TRBJ2-3; clone_size: .; d_call: .; v_call: TRBV12-3/TRBV12-4; cdr3_nt: TGTGCCAGCAGATGGAAGGGACCCACAGATACGCAGTATTTT; cdr3_aa: CASRWKGPTDTQYF
j_call: TRBJ1-2; clone_size: once; d_call: .; v_call: TRBV7-2; cdr3_nt: TGTGCCAGCAGCTTATTTGGGGATGACTATGGCTACACCTTC; cdr3_aa: CASSLFGDDYGYTF